This T cell receptor (beta chain) was identified in a study of cytomegalovirus exposure and HLA in healthy donors. Researchers ran the PCR with 60 Vbeta and 13 Jbeta primers. Produced via immunoSEQ multiplex PCR; TCRdb's table is partial and in-frame only. Of about 150,000 clones in the sample, approximately 78% are singletons; the top ten hold 13%. The germline V gene encodes CDR1 SGHRS and CDR2 YFSETQ. Unmatched junction bases numbered 9, after V lost 0 bases and J lost 5 bases. The length of the CDR3 is 16 residues. The V gene is TRBV5-1, the J gene TRBJ2-5; 8 bases fit TRBD2. Material for sequencing was PBMCs. The TCR originated in a woman aged 45-65 years in good health and CMV-seropositive. This chain's CDR3 is CASSLAAGGAGETQYF. CDR3 sequence (DNA): TGCGCCAGCAGCTTGGCGGCCGGGGGGGCCGGTGAGACCCAGTACTTC.